These 30 T cell receptor beta chains were all obtained from the same sample, sequenced in a study of blood T cell repertoires in COVID-19. TCRdb's table, derived via immunoSEQ multiplex PCR, lists solely in-frame clones and lacks some. The table has approximately 210,000 clones, around four fifths seen once; the top ten hold 0.85% to 0.95%. Source material: peripheral blood. The receptors derive from a man between 60 and 75 years old with COVID-19, enrolled during active disease.

The genes are TRBV19 and TRBJ2-2; 7 nucleotides align to TRBD2. The CDR3 extends over 14 amino acids. Germline CDR1 LNHDA, CDR2 SQIVND (reference sequence). The V segment lost 4 bases and the J segment 5 bases; nucleotides outside the gene matches: 4. This CDR3 is CASSRGGKTGELFF. The CDR3 region has the DNA TGTGCCAGTAGTAGGGGGGGTAAAACCGGGGAGCTGTTTTTT. Complete variable domain (other parts from reference TRBV19 and TRBJ2-2): DGGITQSPKYLFRKEGQNVTLSCEQNLNHDAMYWYRQDPGQGLRLIYYSQIVNDFQKGDIAEGYSVSREKKESFPLTVTSAQKNPTAFYLCASSRGGKTGELFFGEGSRLTVL.

The chain couples TRBV5-1 to TRBJ1-1; D ambiguous. CDR1 is SGHRS and CDR2 is YFSETQ in the germline V gene. The length of the CDR3 is 14 residues. Trimming removed 6 bases from V and 5 bases from J, with 17 bases in between. The CDR3 DNA is TGCGCCAGCAAAAGGCCAGGCGGAGGGACTGAAGCTTTCTTT. Translated: CASKRPGGGTEAFF.

This clone has just a few counts. This chain uses TRBV6-1 with TRBJ1-6, with TRBD1 matching over 7 bases. Germline V lookup: CDR1 MNHNS, CDR2 SASEGT. V was clipped by 3 bases and J by 6 bases; unmatched bases: 2. The CDR3 has 14 amino acids. CDR3 residues: CASSEGQSNSPLHF. The DNA of the CDR3 is TGTGCCAGCAGTGAGGGACAGAGTAATTCACCCCTCCACTTT.

The V and J genes are TRBV21-1 and TRBJ2-7; the table names TRBD1, a call not compared with the DNA. TRBV21-1 has pseudogene status. CDR3 length: 20 amino acids. CDR3 nucleotides: TGTGCCAGCAGCATACCGACCGCCTTAGGGGCCCGCCGGACCCCGTGGGAGCAGTACTTC. Translating it yields CASSIPTALGARRTPWEQYF.

V gene TRBV30 combines with J gene TRBJ1-1; 7 positions match TRBD1. CDR1 and CDR2 from the germline V gene are GTSNPN and SVGIG (reference sequence). The J segment lost 0 bases and the V segment lost 2 bases, leaving 3 bases of the junction unmatched. The CDR3 runs 14 residues. CDR3 DNA: TGTGCCTGGAGTACGGGACAGTTGAACACTGAAGCTTTCTTT. It translates to CAWSTGQLNTEAFF. The variable domain in full, completed from reference TRBV30 and TRBJ1-1, reads SQTIHQWPATLVQPVGSPLSLECTVEGTSNPNLYWYRQAAGRGLQLLFYSVGIGQISSEVPQNLSASRPQDRQFILSSKKLLLSDSGFYLCAWSTGQLNTEAFFGQGTRLTVV.

This chain connects TRBV2 to TRBJ2-1, with a weak D call TRBD2 (7 bases). Per the germline V gene, CDR1 is SNHLY and CDR2 is FYNNEI. Trimming removed 6 bases from V and 3 bases from J, with 12 bases in between. The length of the CDR3 is 14 residues. This CDR3 reads CASSEGGVYNEQFF. Written as DNA, the CDR3 is TGTGCCAGCAGCGAGGGGGGGGTCTACAATGAGCAGTTCTTC.

This sequence joins TRBV6-2 or TRBV6-3 and TRBJ2-5, with a possible D match to TRBD2 (7 bases). Germline V CDR1 and CDR2: MNHEY, SVGEGT. V lost 2 bases, J lost 4 bases, and 17 bases lay in between. The CDR3 extends over 16 amino acids. CDR3 sequence: CASSYRTGGGGETQYF. CDR3 DNA: TGTGCCAGCAGTTACCGCACTGGCGGGGGCGGAGAGACCCAGTACTTC.

V usage is TRBV12-3 or TRBV12-4 and J usage is TRBJ2-7; 8 bases are a match to TRBD1. This CDR3 has 13 amino acids. The trim removed 4 bases at V and 6 bases at J, leaving 5 bases unmatched. Here the CDR3 DNA reads TGTGCCAGCAGTTCACTCGGACAGGGCGAGCAGTACTTC. It translates to CASSSLGQGEQYF.

The rearrangement links TRBV9 to TRBJ2-1; 12 nucleotides align to TRBD1. V lost 2 bases to trimming and J lost 6 bases; unmatched junction nucleotides: 6. Germline lookup yields CDR1 SGDLS and CDR2 YYNGEE. This CDR3 comprises 16 residues. CDR3 amino acids: CASSVRPGQGANEQFF. DNA for the CDR3: TGTGCCAGCAGCGTCCGACCGGGACAGGGGGCCAATGAGCAGTTCTTC. Supplemented by reference TRBV9 and TRBJ2-1, the full variable domain reads DSGVTQTPKHLITATGQRVTLRCSPRSGDLSVYWYQQSLDQGLQFLIQYYNGEERAKGNILERFSAQQFPDLHSELNLSSLELGDSALYFCASSVRPGQGANEQFFGPGTRLTVL.

This rearrangement joins TRBV19 to TRBJ1-5; the D is unclear. There are 14 residues in the CDR3. The V end was cut by 3 bases, the J end by 1 base, with 7 bases between. Germline V CDR1 and CDR2: LNHDA, SQIVND (reference sequence). CDR3 coding DNA: TGTGCCAGTAGTATCGCCGGGAGCAATCAGCCCCAGCATTTT. Translation: CASSIAGSNQPQHF.

The V call is TRBV30, the J call TRBJ1-2; TRBD1 agrees at 8 bases. The germline V gene encodes CDR1 GTSNPN and CDR2 SVGIG (reference sequence). The CDR3 spans 13 residues. Losses at the gene ends were 0 bases for V and 7 bases for J; bases not matched to a gene: 4. DNA for the CDR3: TGTGCCTGGAGTGTCAGGGGGCGCGGTGGCTACACCTTC. Translated, it gives CAWSVRGRGGYTF.

This sequence joins TRBV2 and TRBJ2-2, with D possibly TRBD1 on 5 matching bases. Germline V gives CDR1 SNHLY, CDR2 FYNNEI. The CDR3 totals 14 residues. The V gene lost 6 bases and the J gene lost 1 base, with 9 bases spanning the gap. The chain's CDR3 is CASRGLMNTGELFF. DNA for the CDR3: TGTGCCAGCAGGGGGCTGATGAACACCGGGGAGCTGTTTTTT.

The rearrangement links TRBV9 to TRBJ2-5; D might be TRBD2 (7 bases). The germline V gene has CDR1 SGDLS and CDR2 YYNGEE. The CDR3 covers 14 residues. V lost 4 bases to trimming and J lost 5 bases, with 15 bases between them. The CDR3 region is CASSPSRGGETQYF. The CDR3 region has the DNA TGTGCCAGCAGCCCCTCCAGGGGAGGGGAGACCCAGTACTTC.

The table lists this clone with a count of one. The chain recombines TRBV7-8 with TRBJ1-6; D gene ambiguous. Deletions cut 1 base from V and 8 bases from J, with 6 bases between. This CDR3 has 13 residues. Germline lookup yields CDR1 SGHVS and CDR2 FQNEAQ. Here the CDR3 DNA reads TGTGCCAGCAGCTTAGGGAGGGATTCACCCCTCCACTTT. Its translation is CASSLGRDSPLHF.

This chain links TRBV10-3 with TRBJ1-6; 9 bases line up with TRBD1. Germline V gene data show CDR1 as ENHRY and CDR2 as SYGVKD. This CDR3 is 14 amino acids long. V lost 6 bases to trimming and J lost 9 bases; unmatched junction nucleotides: 6. The CDR3 reads CAIRGQGVGSPLHF. In DNA, the CDR3 is TGTGCCATCAGGGGACAGGGAGTGGGTTCACCCCTCCACTTT.

V usage is TRBV19 and J usage is TRBJ1-1; no definite D call. Germline CDR1 reads LNHDA; CDR2 reads SQIVND (reference sequence). The CDR3 has 12 residues. The V gene lost 7 bases and the J gene lost 0 bases, with 6 bases spanning the gap. CDR3 sequence: CASTGLNTEAFF. CDR3 nucleotide sequence: TGTGCCAGTACAGGCCTGAACACTGAAGCTTTCTTT.

CDR3 in amino acids: CAWSRPRQGSNQPQHF. The CDR3 coding sequence is TGTGCCTGGAGCCGTCCTCGACAGGGGAGCAATCAGCCCCAGCATTTT. The rearrangement uses TRBV30 and TRBJ1-5; 8 positions agree with TRBD1. The trim removed 3 bases at V and 1 base at J, leaving 8 bases unmatched. There are 16 residues in the CDR3. Per germline, CDR1 GTSNPN and CDR2 SVGIG (reference sequence).

This clone appeared once. J is TRBJ2-1 and V is TRBV28; unclear D gene. The CDR3 length is 15 residues. The V and J ends lost 1 base and 8 bases respectively, with 15 bases between them. In germline, CDR1 is MDHEN, CDR2 SYDVKM. CDR3 protein: CASSLYLQKRDEQFF. The CDR3 bases are TGTGCCAGCAGTTTATATTTGCAGAAGCGAGATGAGCAGTTCTTC.

The genes are TRBV30 and TRBJ2-3; 11 nucleotides agree with TRBD2. CDR3 size: 17 residues. Germline loops: CDR1 GTSNPN, CDR2 SVGIG (reference sequence). The V segment lost 2 bases and the J segment 4 bases; nucleotides outside the gene matches: 11. CDR3 coding DNA: TGTGCCTGGAGTCTGTACCTTGCTAGCGGGAGGCCAGATACGCAGTATTTT. As protein: CAWSLYLASGRPDTQYF.

V and J are TRBV3-1 (or the pseudogene TRBV3-2) and TRBJ2-7; D gene unclear. Germline CDR1 and CDR2: LGHDT and YNNKEL (reference sequence). CDR3 size: 12 residues. V lost 0 bases and J 4 bases, leaving 4 bases between the germline ends. The CDR3 nucleotides are TGTGCCAGCAGCCAAGATCCTTACGAGCAGTACTTC. Its translation is CASSQDPYEQYF.

The CDR3 DNA reads as TGCGCCAGCAGCCAAGTAAGCGGGAGTACAGATACGCAGTATTTT. Amino acid sequence: CASSQVSGSTDTQYF. The rearrangement links TRBV4-1 to TRBJ2-3; 8 bases map to TRBD2. Germline assignment: CDR1 MGHRA and CDR2 YSYEKL. The CDR3 consists of 15 residues. V lost 1 base to trimming and J lost 3 bases; unmatched junction nucleotides: 3.

The chain's CDR3 is CATGGISGNTIYF. The CDR3 region has the DNA TGTGCCACGGGGGGTATCTCTGGAAACACCATATATTTT. This rearrangement joins TRBV7-9 to TRBJ1-3; D is perhaps TRBD1 (5 bases). In germline, CDR1 is SEHNR, CDR2 FQNEAQ (reference sequence). Trimming shortened V by 10 bases and J by 0 bases, and 10 bases separated the two germline ends. This CDR3 is 13 amino acids long.

This sequence joins TRBV6-5 and TRBJ1-1; 12 positions match TRBD1. V gave up 6 bases and J gave up 4 bases; unmatched junction bases: 6. The CDR3 consists of 15 residues. Germline CDR1 and CDR2: MNHEY and SVGAGI. The chain's CDR3 is CASSRGQGATTEAFF. The CDR3 DNA sequence: TGTGCCAGCAGCAGGGGACAGGGGGCTACCACTGAAGCTTTCTTT.

This CDR3 reads CASSLGTGRQPQHF. In DNA, the CDR3 is TGTGCCAGCAGCTTAGGGACAGGGCGTCAGCCCCAGCATTTT. The genes are TRBV7-9 and TRBJ1-5; 8 positions match TRBD1. The CDR3 is 14 amino acids. Germline CDR1 and CDR2: SEHNR and FQNEAQ (reference sequence). The trim removed 1 base at V and 6 bases at J, leaving 2 bases unmatched.

The chain combines TRBV19 with TRBJ1-5; D might be TRBD1 (6 bases). The CDR3 has 16 residues. Trimming cost V 6 bases and J 1 base, with 16 bases left between them. Germline V gene sequence: CDR1 LNHDA, CDR2 SQIVND (reference sequence). The CDR3 nucleotides are TGTGCCAGTAGGACTCAGACAGGAGGAAGCAATCAGCCCCAGCATTTT. Protein product: CASRTQTGGSNQPQHF.

This chain uses TRBV4-1 with TRBJ1-5; D might be TRBD1 (5 bases). The length of the CDR3 is 18 residues. Trimming cost V 6 bases and J 6 bases, with 27 bases left between them. Germline CDR1 MGHRA, CDR2 YSYEKL. CDR3 nucleotides: TGCGCCAGCAGGGAGCAGTTAGGTGGGGCAGGAGGGAGTCAGCCCCAGCATTTT. Translation: CASREQLGGAGGSQPQHF.

This clone was recorded once. The genes are TRBV2 and TRBJ2-2; D remains unclear. CDR3 length: 16 amino acids. Germline CDR1 and CDR2: SNHLY and FYNNEI. The V gene lost 2 bases and the J gene lost 0 bases, with 10 bases spanning the gap. CDR3 amino acids: CASSELRVANTGELFF. In nucleotides, the CDR3 is TGTGCCAGCAGTGAATTACGGGTCGCGAACACCGGGGAGCTGTTTTTT.

This rearrangement joins TRBV3-1 (or the pseudogene TRBV3-2) to TRBJ1-1; possible D gene TRBD1, 6 bases. Germline CDR1 is LGHDT and CDR2 is YNNKEL (reference sequence). The CDR3 runs to 14 residues. V lost 7 bases and J 0 bases, leaving 12 bases between the germline ends. The CDR3 sequence: CASTGQFMNTEAFF. CDR3 coding DNA: TGTGCCAGCACCGGACAGTTTATGAACACTGAAGCTTTCTTT.

J is TRBJ2-2 and V is TRBV5-1; D ambiguous. The CDR3 loop spans 14 amino acids. Germline CDR1 is SGHRS and CDR2 is YFSETQ. V was shortened by 0 bases and J by 8 bases, with 11 bases between the two germline ends. CDR3 sequence (DNA): TGCGCCAGCAGCTTGGATTGGGCGAAGGGGGAGCTGTTTTTT. The encoded protein is CASSLDWAKGELFF.

This clone was found once. The rearrangement joins TRBV6-5 to TRBJ2-7; D is possibly TRBD2 (6 bases). Germline V CDR1 and CDR2: MNHEY, SVGAGI. Trimming removed 5 bases from V and 0 bases from J, with 14 bases in between. CDR3 length equals 15 residues. DNA of the CDR3: TGTGCCAGCAGTCCGGGAGCACAGCCCTCCTACGAGCAGTACTTC. As protein: CASSPGAQPSYEQYF.